Shown below are 26 T cell receptor beta chains from a single sample sequenced in a study of T cell changes during pregnancy in multiple sclerosis. Here immunoSEQ multiplex PCR was the method, and the copy in TCRdb shows in-frame clones only, minus some. The sample shows about 41,000 clones, roughly nine tenths of them seen only once. This material consisted of CD8+ T cells from peripheral blood mononuclear cells, taken in the third trimester of pregnancy. The receptors were sampled from a female donor with multiple sclerosis, enrolled in a pregnancy study.

V usage is TRBV5-6 and J usage is TRBJ1-2, with 7 bases that match TRBD1. The length of the CDR3 is 15 residues. Germline assignment: CDR1 SGHDT and CDR2 YYEEEE. The J segment lost 3 bases and the V segment lost 3 bases, leaving 8 bases of the junction unmatched. This chain's CDR3 is CASSSRQGYHYGYTF. CDR3 DNA: TGTGCCAGCAGCTCTCGACAGGGTTATCACTATGGCTACACCTTC.

The chain links TRBV7-8 to TRBJ2-3; 7 bases are shared with TRBD2. CDR1 and CDR2 (germline): SGHVS, FQNEAQ. Trimming cost V 1 base and J 6 bases; bases outside gene matches: 4. This CDR3 is built from 14 residues. As DNA, the CDR3 is TGTGCCAGCAGCTTAGGGGAGGGGTGGGATACGCAGTATTTT. This gives the protein CASSLGEGWDTQYF.

The CDR3 nucleotides are TGTGCCAGCAGTGAGAGAGGGGACAGGGGACTCACTGAAGCTTTCTTT. Its translation is CASSERGDRGLTEAFF. The chain uses TRBV2 and TRBJ1-1, with 10 bases that match TRBD1. Germline V gene data show CDR1 as SNHLY and CDR2 as FYNNEI. CDR3 length equals 16 residues. J was trimmed by 4 bases and V by 3 bases; bases with no gene match: 8.

The chain recombines TRBV29-1 with TRBJ2-1, with a possible D match to TRBD2 (5 bases). Looked up from germline, CDR1 is SQVTM and CDR2 is ANQGSEA. V was pared by 2 bases and J by 8 bases, with 19 bases between. The length of the CDR3 is 15 residues. This CDR3 is CSVELTAGLFDEQFF. For the CDR3, the DNA is TGCAGCGTTGAATTGACCGCAGGACTTTTCGATGAGCAGTTCTTC.

This rearrangement joins TRBV9 to TRBJ1-1; maybe TRBD1 (5 bases). The CDR3 is 15 amino acids. V shed 6 bases and J shed 0 bases, with 15 bases lying between them. Per the germline V gene, CDR1 is SGDLS and CDR2 is YYNGEE. The CDR3 nucleotides are TGTGCCAGCACCGATTTCGCAGGGATGAACACTGAAGCTTTCTTT. Amino acid sequence: CASTDFAGMNTEAFF.

The chain links TRBV7-9 to TRBJ2-5; no clear D gene. Germline CDR1 is SEHNR and CDR2 is FQNEAQ (reference sequence). V lost 1 base to trimming and J lost 6 bases, with 3 bases between them. The CDR3 has 11 amino acids. CDR3 residues: CASSLGQTQYF. The DNA for the CDR3 is TGTGCCAGCAGCTTAGGGCAGACCCAGTACTTC.

The chain joins TRBV13 to TRBJ2-3, with D tentatively TRBD2 (5 bases). The germline CDR1 and CDR2 sequences are PRHDT and FYEKMQ (reference sequence). The V and J ends lost 0 bases and 0 bases respectively, with 7 bases between them. The CDR3 length is 15 residues. Written as DNA, the CDR3 is TGTGCCAGCAGCTTAGGAGGCGGGAGCACAGATACGCAGTATTTT. This codes for CASSLGGGSTDTQYF.

V is TRBV28 and J is TRBJ1-1, with D possibly matching TRBD1 (5 bases). CDR3 size: 15 residues. The germline V gene has CDR1 MDHEN and CDR2 SYDVKM. The V and J ends lost 5 bases and 3 bases respectively, with 16 bases between them. CDR3 residues: CASSTDPGLDTEAFF. CDR3 DNA sequence: TGTGCCAGCAGTACCGACCCAGGGCTAGACACTGAAGCTTTCTTT.

The chain uses TRBV13 and TRBJ2-1; 9 bases fit TRBD1. The CDR3 spans 15 residues. Germline CDR1 and CDR2: PRHDT and FYEKMQ (reference sequence). The junction had 9 bases not matched to a gene; V was cut back by 2 bases and J by 10 bases. The CDR3 spells CASSLNRDRVEEQFF. Written as DNA, the CDR3 is TGTGCCAGCAGCTTAAACCGGGACAGGGTGGAAGAGCAGTTCTTC.

This chain joins TRBV4-3 and TRBJ1-2, with TRBD1 matching over 7 bases. J lost 4 bases, V lost 2 bases, and 4 bases had no gene match. Germline V gives CDR1 LGHNA, CDR2 YSLEER. This CDR3 spans 14 amino acids. CDR3 DNA sequence: TGCGCCAGCAGCCAAAGGGGGCGGAGCTATGGCTACACCTTC. Its protein is CASSQRGRSYGYTF.

V gene TRBV6-1 combines with J gene TRBJ2-1; 8 positions agree with TRBD2. The germline gives CDR1 MNHNS, CDR2 SASEGT. The V segment lost 3 bases and the J segment 3 bases; nucleotides outside the gene matches: 7. The CDR3 has 16 residues. CDR3 protein: CASSDSPAGDYNEQFF. The CDR3 region has the DNA TGTGCCAGCAGTGATTCCCCAGCGGGGGACTACAATGAGCAGTTCTTC.

The chain couples TRBV29-1 to TRBJ1-1, with 7 bases fitting TRBD1. The CDR3 sequence is 15 residues long. J gave up 8 bases and V 1 base, and 13 bases lay outside the gene matches. Per germline, CDR1 SQVTM and CDR2 ANQGSEA. CDR3 residues: CSVEVRGAGVGEAFF. The CDR3 DNA reads TGCAGCGTTGAAGTCAGGGGGGCAGGAGTCGGGGAAGCTTTCTTT. The variable domain in full, completed from reference TRBV29-1 and TRBJ1-1, reads SAVISQKPSRDICQRGTSLTIQCQVDSQVTMMFWYRQQPGQSLTLIATANQGSEATYESGFVIDKFPISRPNLTFSTLTVSNMSPEDSSIYLCSVEVRGAGVGEAFFGQGTRLTVV.

The chain carries TRBV21-1 and TRBJ1-5; the table's D call of TRBD1 was not tested on the DNA. TRBV21-1 corresponds to a pseudogene. The CDR3 consists of 16 residues. The CDR3 is CASSKGGDREGQPQHF. CDR3 bases: TGTGCCAGCAGCAAAGGCGGGGACAGGGAGGGCCAGCCCCAGCATTTT.

V gene TRBV2 combines with J gene TRBJ2-3; TRBD2 agrees at 10 bases. Germline CDR1 reads SNHLY; CDR2 reads FYNNEI. CDR3 length equals 15 residues. Trimming took 9 bases from V and 0 from J; bases not matched to a gene: 6. The CDR3 nucleotides are TGTGCCAGACGAGGACTAGCGGAGAGCACAGATACGCAGTATTTT. Translation gives CARRGLAESTDTQYF.

The J gene is TRBJ1-1, the V gene TRBV19; D is ambiguous. Germline assignment: CDR1 LNHDA and CDR2 SQIVND (reference sequence). This CDR3 spans 14 amino acids. Trimming stripped 6 bases from V and 4 bases from J, with 15 bases between. CDR3 coding DNA: TGTGCCAGTAGGTTTTTAGAGGGAGTCACTGAAGCTTTCTTT. It is translated as CASRFLEGVTEAFF.

The CDR3 loop reads CASSPSRTSGHNEQFF. The CDR3 DNA sequence: TGTGCCAGCAGCCCGTCTAGGACTAGCGGCCACAATGAGCAGTTCTTC. This chain uses TRBV11-2 with TRBJ2-1; 10 positions agree with TRBD2. With V trimmed by 5 bases and J by 5 bases, 9 bases remained unmatched. This CDR3 region has 16 residues. The germline gives CDR1 SGHAT, CDR2 FQNNGV. Full variable domain (missing parts from reference TRBV11-2 and TRBJ2-1): EAGVAQSPRYKIIEKRQSVAFWCNPISGHATLYWYQQILGQGPKLLIQFQNNGVVDDSQLPKDRFSAERLKGVDSTLKIQPAKLEDSAVYLCASSPSRTSGHNEQFFGPGTRLTVL.

This chain joins TRBV6-5 and TRBJ2-1; D is perhaps TRBD2 (5 bases). CDR1 is MNHEY and CDR2 is SVGAGI in the germline V gene. The CDR3 covers 16 residues. V was clipped by 0 bases and J by 8 bases, with 17 bases between them. The CDR3 loop reads CASSYSTGEFFDEQFF. CDR3 nucleotide sequence: TGTGCCAGCAGTTACTCGACCGGGGAGTTCTTCGATGAGCAGTTCTTC.

The chain employs TRBV9 and TRBJ2-2, with 11 bases lining up with TRBD2. CDR1 SGDLS and CDR2 YYNGEE come from the germline V gene. Germline trimming cut 0 bases from V and 0 bases from J; bases unmatched to any gene: 7. The CDR3 is made up of 19 amino acids. The CDR3 is CASSVGTSGSRPNTGELFF. The DNA for the CDR3 is TGTGCCAGCAGCGTAGGTACTAGCGGGAGTAGGCCGAACACCGGGGAGCTGTTTTTT.

This rearrangement joins TRBV11-3 to TRBJ1-2; 8 bases agree with TRBD1. From germline, CDR1 is SGHNT and CDR2 YENEEA. The CDR3 covers 17 residues. The V gene end was trimmed by 5 bases and the J gene end by 5 bases; junction bases not matched to a gene: 16. The CDR3 protein is CASSLGQGEAGLYGYTF. CDR3 coding DNA: TGTGCCAGCAGCCTAGGACAGGGTGAGGCAGGGTTGTATGGCTACACCTTC. The full variable domain, rest sourced from reference TRBV11-3 and TRBJ1-2, is EAGVVQSPRYKIIEKKQPVAFWCNPISGHNTLYWYLQNLGQGPELLIRYENEEAVDDSQLPKDRFSAERLKGVDSTLKIQPAELGDSAVYLCASSLGQGEAGLYGYTFGSGTRLTVV.

The genes are TRBV5-1 and TRBJ2-3, with TRBD2 identical over 11 bases. The V segment lost 5 bases and the J segment 3 bases; nucleotides outside the gene matches: 8. CDR3 size: 16 residues. Germline V lookup: CDR1 SGHRS, CDR2 YFSETQ. CDR3: CASRQNLAGGTDTQYF. DNA for the CDR3: TGCGCCAGCAGACAGAACCTAGCGGGGGGTACAGATACGCAGTATTTT.

The gene calls are TRBV7-9 and TRBJ2-2; perhaps TRBD2 as D (7 bases). The V end was cut by 4 bases, the J end by 4 bases, with 13 bases between. This CDR3 comprises 15 residues. CDR1 is SEHNR, CDR2 FQNEAQ, per germline (reference sequence). The CDR3: CASSSMGGGTGELFF. The CDR3 nucleotides are TGTGCCAGCAGCTCCATGGGAGGGGGCACCGGGGAGCTGTTTTTT.

This chain uses TRBV7-3 with TRBJ2-3; 12 nucleotides match TRBD1. Losses at the gene ends were 0 bases for V and 5 bases for J; bases not matched to a gene: 9. This CDR3 is 18 amino acids long. In germline, CDR1 is SGHTA, CDR2 FQGTGA. CDR3 sequence (DNA): TGTGCCAGCAGCTTAACTTTATCTGGGACAGGGGGCCTAGATACGCAGTATTTT. Amino acid sequence: CASSLTLSGTGGLDTQYF.

The chain links TRBV7-9 to TRBJ2-1; TRBD2 aligns across 11 bases. Germline trimming cut 6 bases from V and 7 bases from J; bases unmatched to any gene: 8. The CDR3 runs to 15 residues. The germline V gene has CDR1 SEHNR and CDR2 FQNEAQ (reference sequence). CDR3: CASSPLAGEWNEQFF. In nucleotides, the CDR3 is TGTGCCAGCAGTCCACTAGCGGGAGAATGGAATGAGCAGTTCTTC.

The rearrangement joins TRBV5-1 to TRBJ2-3; TRBD1 agrees at 7 bases. Germline trimming cut 6 bases from V and 4 bases from J; bases unmatched to any gene: 8. CDR1 SGHRS and CDR2 YFSETQ come from the germline V gene. The CDR3 consists of 14 residues. CDR3 DNA sequence: TGCGCCAGCAAAAACAGGGGATTGGCAGATACGCAGTATTTT. This encodes CASKNRGLADTQYF.

The chain links TRBV7-6 to TRBJ1-1, with D unresolved. Germline loops: CDR1 SGHVS, CDR2 FNYEAQ. The CDR3 loop spans 15 amino acids. V gave up 0 bases and J gave up 7 bases, with 15 bases separating them. The CDR3 DNA reads TGTGCCAGCAGCTTAGCAGAGGCAGCTAAGTATGAAGCTTTCTTT. Amino acids: CASSLAEAAKYEAFF.

The chain uses TRBV6-5 and TRBJ2-1; D is perhaps TRBD1 (6 bases). The CDR3 has 12 residues. The V gene's germline CDR1 is MNHEY and CDR2 SVGAGI. V shed 6 bases and J shed 6 bases, with 9 bases lying between them. CDR3 in amino acids: CASSLGGNEQFF. In DNA, the CDR3 is TGTGCCAGCAGCTTAGGGGGCAATGAGCAGTTCTTC.